This T cell receptor (beta chain) was sequenced for a study of T cells after somatic rescue of genetic block. The CDR3 contains 15 residues. In germline, CDR1 is SNHLY, CDR2 FYNNEI. The trim removed 2 bases at V and 7 bases at J, leaving 5 bases unmatched. Clones were read by immunoSEQ multiplex PCR, and TCRdb kept only the in-frame ones, dropping some. The data show over 14,000 clones, just over 70% seen once. The source is a boy aged 5 to 17. Sequencing was done on a sample of peripheral blood mononuclear cells (PBMCs). This sequence joins TRBV2 and TRBJ2-1; 10 bases are shared with TRBD2. This chain's CDR3 is CASSESSGRRNEQFF. The CDR3 DNA reads as TGTGCCAGCAGTGAAAGTAGCGGGAGGAGGAATGAGCAGTTCTTC.